This section outlines one T cell receptor beta chain sequence together with its context. Repertoires were generated with immunoSEQ multiplex PCR, while TCRdb's copy carries only in-frame clones and drops some. The sample lists around 500,000 clones; about three quarters were seen once. V dropped 3 bases and J dropped 0; count of bases not matched to a gene: 3. CDR1 is SGHDT and CDR2 is YYEEEE in the germline V gene. The CDR3 length is 14 residues. The data stem from a study of shared clonotypes between healthy human individuals. The material sequenced was PBMCs. V and J are TRBV5-6 and TRBJ2-7; TRBD1 matches 7 bases. The clonotype comes from a woman aged 40 to 49 in good health. Some clones in this sample may be carry-over from other donors' samples. The DNA of the CDR3 is TGTGCCAGCAGCTGGGGACAGCCCTCCTACGAGCAGTACTTC. Residues: CASSWGQPSYEQYF.